This T cell receptor (beta chain) was captured in a study of T cells after yellow fever vaccination. MiXCR, applied by TCRdb to the 5' RACE reads, yields one record per CDR3 protein. The data hold 510,000 or so distinct CDR3 sequences, with roughly 21% observed a single time. Germline CDR1 MDHEN, CDR2 SYDVKM. The CDR3 covers 13 residues. The V gene end was trimmed by 11 bases and the J gene end by 5 bases; junction bases not matched to a gene: 8. Sequenced material: PBMCs, taken 15 days after the yellow fever booster vaccination. The chain uses TRBV28 and TRBJ2-2; 7 bases align to TRBD2. The clonotype originates from a young man who received the YFV17D yellow fever vaccine. The CDR3 sequence is CACGGGRTGELFF. The CDR3 DNA reads as TGTGCCTGTGGGGGGGGAAGGACCGGGGAGCTGTTTTTT.